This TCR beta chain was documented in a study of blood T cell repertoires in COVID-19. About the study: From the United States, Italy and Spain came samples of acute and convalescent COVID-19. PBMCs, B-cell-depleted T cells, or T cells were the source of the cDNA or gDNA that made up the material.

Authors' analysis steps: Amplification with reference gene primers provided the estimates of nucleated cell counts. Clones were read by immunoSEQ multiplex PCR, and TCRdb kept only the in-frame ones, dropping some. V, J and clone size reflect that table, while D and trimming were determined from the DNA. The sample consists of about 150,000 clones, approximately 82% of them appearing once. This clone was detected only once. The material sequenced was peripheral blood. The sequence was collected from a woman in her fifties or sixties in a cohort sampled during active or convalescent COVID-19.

The CDR3 loop is CASREQGGEQFF. CDR3 DNA: TGTGCCAGCAGAGAACAGGGCGGTGAGCAGTTCTTC. This chain links TRBV6-4 with TRBJ2-1, with D maybe TRBD1 (6 bases). Germline CDR1 MRHNA, CDR2 SNTAGT. The V end lost 6 bases, the J end lost 9 bases, and 12 bases lay between the germline ends. The CDR3 spans 12 residues.